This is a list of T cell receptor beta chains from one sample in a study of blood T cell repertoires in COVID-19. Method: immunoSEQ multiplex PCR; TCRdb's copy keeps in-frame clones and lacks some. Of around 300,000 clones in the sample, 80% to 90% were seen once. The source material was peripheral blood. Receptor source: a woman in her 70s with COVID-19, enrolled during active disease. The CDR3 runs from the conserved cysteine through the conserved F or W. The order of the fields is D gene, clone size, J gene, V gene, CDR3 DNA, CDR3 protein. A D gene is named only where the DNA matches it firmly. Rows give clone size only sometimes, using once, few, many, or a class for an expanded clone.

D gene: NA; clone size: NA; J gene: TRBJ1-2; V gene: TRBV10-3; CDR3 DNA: TGTGCCATCAGTGAGGGACAGAACTATGGCTACACCTTC; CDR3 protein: CAISEGQNYGYTF
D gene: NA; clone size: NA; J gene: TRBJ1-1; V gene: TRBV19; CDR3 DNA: TGTGCCAGTAGTATAGGGACAGCCTATAACACTGAAGCTTTCTTT; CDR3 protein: CASSIGTAYNTEAFF
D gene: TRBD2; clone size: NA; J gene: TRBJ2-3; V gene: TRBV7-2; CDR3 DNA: TGTGCCAGCAGCTTAGCCCCCCTGGGAGGGGCTACGCAGTATTTT; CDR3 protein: CASSLAPLGGATQYF
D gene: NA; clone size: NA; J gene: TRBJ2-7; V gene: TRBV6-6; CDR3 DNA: TGTGCCAGCAGTTACCTTGCGGGGGAGCAGTACTTC; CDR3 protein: CASSYLAGEQYF
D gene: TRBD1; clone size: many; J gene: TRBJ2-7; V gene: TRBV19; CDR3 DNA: TGTGCCAGTAGTATTTCGGGACAGGGCCCCTACGAGCAGTACTTC; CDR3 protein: CASSISGQGPYEQYF
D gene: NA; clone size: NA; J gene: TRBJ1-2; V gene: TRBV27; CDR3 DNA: TGTGCCAGCGGAGGAACTAACGGGGGGCATGGCTACACCTTC; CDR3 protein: CASGGTNGGHGYTF
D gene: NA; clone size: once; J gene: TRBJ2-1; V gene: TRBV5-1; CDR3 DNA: TGCGCCAGCAGCTTGGTCGGAACAGGGGAGCAGTTCTTC; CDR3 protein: CASSLVGTGEQFF
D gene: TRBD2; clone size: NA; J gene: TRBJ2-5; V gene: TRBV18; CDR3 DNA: TGTGCCAGCTCACCATACTTAGCGGGAGGTGAGACCCAGTACTTC; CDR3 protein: CASSPYLAGGETQYF
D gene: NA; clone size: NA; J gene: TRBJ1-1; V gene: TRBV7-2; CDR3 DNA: TGTGCCAGCAGCTTAAGGCAGGGCCTGGCGACTGAAGCTTTCTTT; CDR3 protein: CASSLRQGLATEAFF
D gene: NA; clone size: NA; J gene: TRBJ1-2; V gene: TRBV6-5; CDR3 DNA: TGTGCCAGCAGTTCTGGGGCCCTCACAAACTATGGCTACACCTTC; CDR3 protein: CASSSGALTNYGYTF
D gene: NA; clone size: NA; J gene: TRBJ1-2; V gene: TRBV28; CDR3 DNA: TGTGCCAGCATCGCCACCCCAGATAATAACTATGGCTACACCTTC; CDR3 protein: CASIATPDNNYGYTF
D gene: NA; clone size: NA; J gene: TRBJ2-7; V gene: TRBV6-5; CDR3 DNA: TGTGCCAGCACAGGGGGTGGGGGGCACTCCTACGAGCAGTACTTC; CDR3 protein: CASTGGGGHSYEQYF
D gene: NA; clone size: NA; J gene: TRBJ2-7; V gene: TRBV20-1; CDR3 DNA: TGCAGTGCTAGAGTAAACTACGAGCAGTACTTC; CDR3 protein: CSARVNYEQYF